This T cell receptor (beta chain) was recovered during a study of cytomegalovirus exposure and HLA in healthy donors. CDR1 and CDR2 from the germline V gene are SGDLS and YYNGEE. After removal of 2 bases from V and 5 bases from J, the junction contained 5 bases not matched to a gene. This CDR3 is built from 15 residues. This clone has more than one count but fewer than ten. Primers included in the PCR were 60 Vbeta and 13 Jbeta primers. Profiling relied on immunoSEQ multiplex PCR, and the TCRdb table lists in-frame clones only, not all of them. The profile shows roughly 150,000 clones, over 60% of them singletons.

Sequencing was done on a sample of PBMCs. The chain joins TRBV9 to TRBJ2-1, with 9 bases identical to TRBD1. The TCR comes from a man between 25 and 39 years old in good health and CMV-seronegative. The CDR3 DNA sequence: TGTGCCAGCAGCGTGGGACAGGGCGAAAACAATGAGCAGTTCTTC. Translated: CASSVGQGENNEQFF.